This T cell receptor beta chain was sequenced in a study of CD8 T cells in ankylosing spondylitis. Study-level findings and limits: In peripheral blood, disease-linked CD8+ clones occurred at relatively low frequencies. There was a TCR beta motif, made of several highly homologous variants, that appeared characteristic of ankylosing spondylitis blood.

The CDR3 runs to 14 residues. V dropped 3 bases and J dropped 1 base, with 7 bases sitting between them. Germline V gene data show CDR1 as WSHSY and CDR2 as SAAADI. This clonotype was counted a few times. Its antigen is unidentified. MiXCR, run by TCRdb on the 5' RACE reads, gives a single entry per CDR3 protein. The sample lists about 700,000 distinct CDR3 sequences; roughly 19% were seen once. The receptor's source is a male donor with ankylosing spondylitis. The specimen sequenced was blood, either unsorted or a sorted T cell fraction (not recorded which). The chain links TRBV10-2 to TRBJ1-5; unclear D gene. The chain's CDR3 is CASSESDSNQPQHF. In nucleotides, the CDR3 is TGCGCCAGCAGTGAATCCGACAGCAATCAGCCCCAGCATTTT.